Here is one T cell receptor (beta chain) with its context. Assay: immunoSEQ multiplex PCR; the TCRdb copy retains only in-frame clones and omits some. The table shows roughly 60,000 clones, with about 90% occurring only once. The data are from a study of T cell changes during pregnancy in multiple sclerosis. The germline CDR1 and CDR2 sequences are SGHKS and YYEKEE (reference sequence). This CDR3 comprises 17 residues. V shed 2 bases and J 4 bases; nucleotides not matched to a gene: 14. The chain combines TRBV5-5 with TRBJ2-5; TRBD2 agrees at 7 bases. The sequenced sample was CD4+ T cells from peripheral blood mononuclear cells, obtained in the first trimester of pregnancy. This TCR was sampled from a female donor with multiple sclerosis, enrolled in a pregnancy study. The CDR3: CASSLPTGGGTGETQYF. The CDR3 DNA reads as TGTGCCAGCAGCTTACCGACTGGGGGGGGAACGGGAGAGACCCAGTACTTC.